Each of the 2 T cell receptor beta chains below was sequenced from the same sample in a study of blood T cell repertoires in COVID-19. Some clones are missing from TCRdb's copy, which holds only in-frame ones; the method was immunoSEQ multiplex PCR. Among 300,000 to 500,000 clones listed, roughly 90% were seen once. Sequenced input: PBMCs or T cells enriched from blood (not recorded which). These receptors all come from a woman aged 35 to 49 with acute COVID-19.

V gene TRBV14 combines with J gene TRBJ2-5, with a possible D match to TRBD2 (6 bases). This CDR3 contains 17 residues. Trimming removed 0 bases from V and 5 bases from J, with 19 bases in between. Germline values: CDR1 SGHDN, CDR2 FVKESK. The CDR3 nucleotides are TGTGCCAGCAGCCAAGATCGGGTAGCGGCCCCTCCGGAGACCCAGTACTTC. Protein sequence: CASSQDRVAAPPETQYF.

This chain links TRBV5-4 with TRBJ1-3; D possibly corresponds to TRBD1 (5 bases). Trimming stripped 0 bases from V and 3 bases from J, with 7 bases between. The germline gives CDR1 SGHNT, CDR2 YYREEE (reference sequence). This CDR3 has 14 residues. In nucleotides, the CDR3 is TGTGCCAGCAGCTTGGCAGGGAATGGAAACACCATATATTTT. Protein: CASSLAGNGNTIYF.